This TCR beta chain was identified during a study of T cells after yellow fever vaccination. The overall study: With SMART-Seq v4 Ultra Low Input, the fractions containing low cell numbers were prepared.

The length of the CDR3 is 13 residues. The V gene's germline CDR1 is SGHKS and CDR2 YYEKEE (reference sequence). Trimming pared 2 bases from V and 2 bases from J, leaving 7 bases between. This clonotype was observed a handful of times. TCRdb used MiXCR to reprocess the 5' RACE reads, holding one entry per CDR3 protein. The sample lists about 340,000 distinct CDR3 sequences, roughly 8.7% occurring once. Sequenced here: PBMCs, sampled on the day of the first yellow fever vaccination. V usage is TRBV5-5 and J usage is TRBJ1-1, with no clear D. The sequence came from a man between 18 and 29 years old who received the YFV17D yellow fever vaccine. The CDR3 DNA sequence: TGTGCCAGCAGCTTATTGGATAACACTGAAGCTTTCTTT. It is translated as CASSLLDNTEAFF.